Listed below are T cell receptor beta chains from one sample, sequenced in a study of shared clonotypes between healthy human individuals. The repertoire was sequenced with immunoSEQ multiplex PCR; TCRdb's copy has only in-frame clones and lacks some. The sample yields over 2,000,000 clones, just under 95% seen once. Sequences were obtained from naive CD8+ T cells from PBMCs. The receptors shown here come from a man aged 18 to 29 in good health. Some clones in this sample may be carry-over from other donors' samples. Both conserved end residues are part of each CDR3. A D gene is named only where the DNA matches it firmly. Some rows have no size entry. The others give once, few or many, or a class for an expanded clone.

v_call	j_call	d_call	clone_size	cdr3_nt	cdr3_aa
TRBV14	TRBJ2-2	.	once	TGTGCCAGCAGCCAAGAGGTGGACGGGGAGCTGTTTTTT	CASSQEVDGELFF
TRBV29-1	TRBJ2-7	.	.	TGCAGCGTTCTGGACATCTCCTACGAGCAGTACTTC	CSVLDISYEQYF
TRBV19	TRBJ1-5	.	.	TGTGCCAGTAGTCTCAACCTTATACAGCCCCAGCATTTT	CASSLNLIQPQHF
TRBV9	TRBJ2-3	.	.	TGTGCCAGCAGCGTAGCTAGCGACTTCAAGGGGCAGTATTTT	CASSVASDFKGQYF
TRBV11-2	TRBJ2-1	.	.	TGTGCCAGCAGCTTAGGCGGACAGACCCTCTACAATGAGCAGTTCTTC	CASSLGGQTLYNEQFF
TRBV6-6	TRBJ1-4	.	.	TGTGCCAGCAGTTACGGGGATGAAAAACTGTTTTTT	CASSYGDEKLFF
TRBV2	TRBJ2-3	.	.	TGTGCCGCGTACGGGGTGGCGGATACAGATACGCAGTATTTT	CAAYGVADTDTQYF
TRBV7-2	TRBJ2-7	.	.	TGTGCCAGCAGCTTAGGCTCGGCAAGCTCCTACGAGCAGTACTTC	CASSLGSASSYEQYF
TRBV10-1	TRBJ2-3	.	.	TGCGCCAGCAGAGGAGCGGGCGGCACAGATACGCAGTATTTT	CASRGAGGTDTQYF
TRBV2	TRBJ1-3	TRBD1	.	TGTGCCAGCAGTGAATACAGGGGATCTGGAAACACCATATATTTT	CASSEYRGSGNTIYF
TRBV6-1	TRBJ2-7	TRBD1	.	TGTGCCAGCAGGGAAGGGACAGGGGGCACCTACGAGCAATACTTC	CASREGTGGTYEQYF
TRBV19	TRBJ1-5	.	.	.	CASTSVGSNQPQHF
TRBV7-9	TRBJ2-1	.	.	TGTGCCAGCAGCCCGCCGGTCGGGCACAATGAGCAGTTCTTC	CASSPPVGHNEQFF
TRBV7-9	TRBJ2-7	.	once	TGTGCCAGCAGCGCGGGCCAAGATCGTTTCTACGAGCAGTACTTC	CASSAGQDRFYEQYF
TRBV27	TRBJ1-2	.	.	TGTGCCAGCAGTTTCCGGGAATCCGATGGCTACACCTTC	CASSFRESDGYTF
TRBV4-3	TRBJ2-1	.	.	TGCGCCAGCAGCCCCTCCCGGGCCAATGAGCAGTTCTTC	CASSPSRANEQFF
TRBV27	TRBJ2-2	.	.	TGTGCCAGCAGTGCCTTCCGGGTCCAGGGGCCCGGGGAGCTGTTTTTT	CASSAFRVQGPGELFF
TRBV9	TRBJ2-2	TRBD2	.	TGTGCCAGCAGCGGAGGGACTAGCCCCACCGGGGAGCTGTTTTTT	CASSGGTSPTGELFF
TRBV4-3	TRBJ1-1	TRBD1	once	TGCGCCAGCAGCCAACCGGGACAGGGGCGTCCCAACACTGAAGCTTTCTTT	CASSQPGQGRPNTEAFF
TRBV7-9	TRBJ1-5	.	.	TGTGCCAGCAGCCCCAAGGGGGGGGCCCCCAATCAGCCCCAGCATTTT	CASSPKGGAPNQPQHF
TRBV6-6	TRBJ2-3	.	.	TGTGCCAGCACCATTGGGCCGGAAGGATCCCCAGATACGCAGTATTTT	CASTIGPEGSPDTQYF
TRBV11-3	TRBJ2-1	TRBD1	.	TGTGCCAGCAGCACCAGGAAGGGGGCGTCCTACAATGAGCAGTTCTTC	CASSTRKGASYNEQFF
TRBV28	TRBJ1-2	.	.	TGTGCCAGCAGTTTAACCCGGGCCTATGGCTACACCTTC	CASSLTRAYGYTF
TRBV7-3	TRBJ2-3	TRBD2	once	TGTGCCAGCAGCTTAACGCAGCGGGATACGCAGTACTTT	CASSLTQRDTQYF
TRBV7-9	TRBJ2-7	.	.	TGTGCCAGCAGCTCGACGAACGGAGCAGACTACGAGCAGTACTTC	CASSSTNGADYEQYF
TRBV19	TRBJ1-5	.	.	TGTGCCACTTTTGGAAGGGATCGGGGCAATCAGCCCCAGCATTTT	CATFGRDRGNQPQHF
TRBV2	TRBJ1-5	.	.	TGTGCCAGCAGTGAAGGGCTCAGGGTTGGGAATCAGCCCCAGCATTTT	CASSEGLRVGNQPQHF
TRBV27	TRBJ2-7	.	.	TGTGCCAGCAGTTTATCTGGCTCCTACGAGCAGTACTTC	CASSLSGSYEQYF
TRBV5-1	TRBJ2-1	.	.	TGCGCCAGCAGCTTGGAGGTCTTGGGGGGCGCGTACAATGAGCAGTTCTTC	CASSLEVLGGAYNEQFF
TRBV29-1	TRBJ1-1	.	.	TGCAGCGTTGTTGGGGGTGAAGCTTTCTTT	CSVVGGEAFF
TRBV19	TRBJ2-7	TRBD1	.	TGTGCCAGTAGTGAAAACAGGGGGGCCGCCTACGAGCAGTACTTC	CASSENRGAAYEQYF
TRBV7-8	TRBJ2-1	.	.	TGTGCCAGCAGCGCCTCGACGGGTAGCTCCTACAATGAGCAGTTCTTC	CASSASTGSSYNEQFF
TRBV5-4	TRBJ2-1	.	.	TGTGCCAGCAGCTTGGGGTTTCCGGGGGCCCTCTCCTACAATGAGCAGTTCTTC	CASSLGFPGALSYNEQFF
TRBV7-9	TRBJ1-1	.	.	TGTGCCAGCAGCTTAGGGCAGAATGAAGCTTTCTTT	CASSLGQNEAFF
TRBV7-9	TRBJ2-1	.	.	TGTGCCAGCAGCCCAGGGGCCCAAAGTAGGAATGAGCAGTTCTTC	CASSPGAQSRNEQFF
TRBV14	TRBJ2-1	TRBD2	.	TGTGCCAGCAGCCAAGACGCAGCGGGAGAAGATAATGAGCAGTTCTTC	CASSQDAAGEDNEQFF
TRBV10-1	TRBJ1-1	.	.	TGCGCCAACCGACGGATGGGAACTGAAGCTTTCTTT	CANRRMGTEAFF
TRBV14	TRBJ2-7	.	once	TGTGCCAGCTCTCCGGGGACCTACGAGCAGTACTTC	CASSPGTYEQYF
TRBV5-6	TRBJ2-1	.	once	TGTGCCAGCAGCTTGGACCAGGGACCTAAAGAAGTCAATGAGCAGTTCTTC	CASSLDQGPKEVNEQFF
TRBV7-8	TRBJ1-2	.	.	TGTGCCAGCAGCCAGGCTTACCTCTATGGCTACACCTTC	CASSQAYLYGYTF